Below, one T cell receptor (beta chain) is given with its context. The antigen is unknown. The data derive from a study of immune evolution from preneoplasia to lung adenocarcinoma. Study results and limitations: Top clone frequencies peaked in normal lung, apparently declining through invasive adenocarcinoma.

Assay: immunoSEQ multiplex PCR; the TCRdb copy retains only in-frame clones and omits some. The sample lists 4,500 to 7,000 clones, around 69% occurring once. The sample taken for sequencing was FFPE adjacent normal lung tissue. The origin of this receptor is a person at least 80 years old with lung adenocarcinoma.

The CDR3, as DNA: TGTGCCAGCAGCGTGCAGGGGGCTTCGAACATTCAGTACTTC. This translates into CASSVQGASNIQYF. This sequence joins TRBV9 and TRBJ2-4; 8 positions agree with TRBD1. Trimming at V came to 2 bases and at J to 7 bases, leaving 5 bases not matched to a gene. The CDR3 runs 14 residues. From germline, CDR1 is SGDLS and CDR2 YYNGEE.